These 5 T cell receptor beta chains were sequenced from one sample in a study of human CD8 memory T cell subsets. The TCR beta sequencing libraries came from UMI-labeled 5' RACE. TCRdb reprocessed the 5' RACE reads; each CDR3 protein has one entry and no DNA is given. There are about 17,000 distinct CDR3 sequences in the sample, with about 5.6% held by the top ten. The sequenced material came from CD8+ stem-like memory T cells (TSCM and TCM) sorted from PBMCs. Described subset: stem-like memory CD8 T cells (TSTEM), CCR7+ PD-1- TIGIT-. The receptors stem from a human donor in good health.

The CDR3 spells CSVEDGEADTQYF. V usage is TRBV29-1 and J usage is TRBJ2-3; the TCRdb D gene call, TRBD2, has no DNA to confirm it. This CDR3 contains 13 residues. The germline CDR1 and CDR2 sequences are SQVTM and ANQGSEA.

The V and J genes are TRBV7-8 and TRBJ2-5; lacking DNA, the TRBD1 call made by TCRdb goes unchecked. CDR1 and CDR2 (germline): SGHVS, FQNEAQ. This CDR3 spans 18 amino acids. CDR3 sequence: CASSYHRDRGHTQETQYF.

Judged by frequency, this clonotype is medium-sized (0.01 to 0.1%). The chain links TRBV7-9 to TRBJ2-7. Per the germline V gene, CDR1 is SEHNR and CDR2 is FQNEAQ (reference sequence). This CDR3 contains 15 residues. The CDR3 loop reads CASSSVFDVMNEQYF.

The V call is TRBV6-1, the J call TRBJ2-2; TCRdb indicates TRBD2, and absent DNA this call remains unverified. The CDR3 runs to 15 residues. CDR1 is MNHNS, CDR2 SASEGT, per germline. CDR3 sequence: CASNGGTRNTGELFF.

The chain recombines TRBV7-9 with TRBJ2-1. This CDR3 has 13 amino acids. Germline V gene sequence: CDR1 SEHNR, CDR2 FQNEAQ (reference sequence). CDR3 amino acids: CASSWLSHNEQFF.